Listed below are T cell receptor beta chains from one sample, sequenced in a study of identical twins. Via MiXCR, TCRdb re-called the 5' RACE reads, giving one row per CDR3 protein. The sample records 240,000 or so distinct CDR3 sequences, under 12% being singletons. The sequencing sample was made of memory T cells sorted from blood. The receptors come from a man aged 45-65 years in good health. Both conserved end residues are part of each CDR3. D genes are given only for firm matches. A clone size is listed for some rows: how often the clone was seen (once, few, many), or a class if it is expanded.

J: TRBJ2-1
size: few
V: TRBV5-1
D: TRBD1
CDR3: CASSQGDSYNEQFF
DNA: TGCGCCAGCAGCCAGGGGGACAGCTACAATGAGCAGTTCTTC

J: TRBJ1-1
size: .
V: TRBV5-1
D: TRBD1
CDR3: CASSLWGGQRNTEAFF
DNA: TGCGCCAGCAGCTTGTGGGGGGGACAGAGGAACACTGAAGCTTTCTTT

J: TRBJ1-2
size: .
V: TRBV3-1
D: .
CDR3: CASSQESRDSYRGYTF
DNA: TGTGCCAGCAGCCAAGAATCTCGGGACTCTTACCGGGGCTACACCTTC

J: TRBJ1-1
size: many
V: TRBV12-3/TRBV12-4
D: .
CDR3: CASSSAPTAITEAFF
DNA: TGTGCCAGCAGTTCCGCCCCGACGGCGATCACTGAAGCTTTCTTT

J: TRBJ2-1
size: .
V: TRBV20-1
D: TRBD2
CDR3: CSASRTSGINEQFF
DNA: TGCAGTGCTAGCCGTACTAGCGGGATTAATGAGCAGTTCTTC

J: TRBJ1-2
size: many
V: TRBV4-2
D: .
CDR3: CASSQVFRDGHGYTF
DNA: TGTGCCAGCAGCCAAGTGTTTAGGGACGGGCATGGCTACACCTTC

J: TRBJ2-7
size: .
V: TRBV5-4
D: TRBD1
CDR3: CASSSGQGAGEQYF
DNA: TGTGCCAGCAGCTCCGGACAGGGGGCGGGTGAGCAGTACTTC

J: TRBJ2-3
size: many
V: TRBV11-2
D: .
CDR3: CASSFVEGTDTQYF
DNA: TGTGCCAGCAGCTTCGTAGAAGGCACAGATACGCAGTATTTT

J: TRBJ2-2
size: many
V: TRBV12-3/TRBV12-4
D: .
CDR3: CASSAGTQVIGELFF
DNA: TGTGCCAGCAGTGCCGGGACTCAGGTCATCGGGGAGCTGTTTTTT

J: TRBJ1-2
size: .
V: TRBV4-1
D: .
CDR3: CASSQVVEMVYTF
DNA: TGCGCCAGCAGCCAAGTGGTTGAGATGGTATACACCTTC

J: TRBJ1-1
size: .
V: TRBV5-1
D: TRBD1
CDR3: CASSSATGQGEAFF
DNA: TGCGCCAGCAGCTCTGCGACAGGGCAGGGGGAAGCTTTCTTT